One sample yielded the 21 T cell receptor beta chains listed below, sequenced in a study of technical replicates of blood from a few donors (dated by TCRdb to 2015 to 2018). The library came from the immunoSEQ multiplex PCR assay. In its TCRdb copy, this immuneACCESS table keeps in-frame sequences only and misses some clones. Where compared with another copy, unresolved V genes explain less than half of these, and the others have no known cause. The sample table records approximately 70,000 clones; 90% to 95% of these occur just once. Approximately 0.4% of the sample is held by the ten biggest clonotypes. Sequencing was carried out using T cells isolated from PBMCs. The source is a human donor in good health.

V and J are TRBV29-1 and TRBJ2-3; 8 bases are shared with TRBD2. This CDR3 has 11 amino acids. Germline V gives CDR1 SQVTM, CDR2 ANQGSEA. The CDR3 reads CRAGATDTQYF. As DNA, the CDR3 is TGCAGAGCGGGGGCGACAGATACGCAGTATTTT.

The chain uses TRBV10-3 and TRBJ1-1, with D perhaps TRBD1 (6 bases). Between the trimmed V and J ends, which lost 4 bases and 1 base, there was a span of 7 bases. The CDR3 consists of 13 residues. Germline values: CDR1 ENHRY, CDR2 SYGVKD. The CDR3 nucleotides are TGTGCCATCAGTGTGACAGGGAACACTGAAGCTTTCTTT. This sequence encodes CAISVTGNTEAFF.

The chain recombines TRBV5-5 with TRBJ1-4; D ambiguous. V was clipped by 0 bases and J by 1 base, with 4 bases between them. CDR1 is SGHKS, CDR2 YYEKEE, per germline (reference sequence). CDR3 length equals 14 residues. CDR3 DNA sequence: TGTGCCAGCAGCTTGGACGGAACTAATGAAAAACTGTTTTTT. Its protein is CASSLDGTNEKLFF.

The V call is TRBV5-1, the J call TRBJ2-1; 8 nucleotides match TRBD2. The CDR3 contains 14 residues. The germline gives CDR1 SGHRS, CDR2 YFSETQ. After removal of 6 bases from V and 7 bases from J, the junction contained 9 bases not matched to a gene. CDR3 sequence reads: CASKVVAGKNEQFF. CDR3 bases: TGCGCCAGCAAGGTAGTAGCGGGAAAAAATGAGCAGTTCTTC.

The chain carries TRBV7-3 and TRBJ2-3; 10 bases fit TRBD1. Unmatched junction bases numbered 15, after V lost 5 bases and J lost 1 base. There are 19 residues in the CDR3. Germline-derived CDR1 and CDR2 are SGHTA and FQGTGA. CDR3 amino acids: CASSIVPGQGMIGTDTQYF. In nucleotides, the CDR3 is TGTGCCAGCAGCATAGTACCGGGACAGGGGATGATAGGCACAGATACGCAGTATTTT.

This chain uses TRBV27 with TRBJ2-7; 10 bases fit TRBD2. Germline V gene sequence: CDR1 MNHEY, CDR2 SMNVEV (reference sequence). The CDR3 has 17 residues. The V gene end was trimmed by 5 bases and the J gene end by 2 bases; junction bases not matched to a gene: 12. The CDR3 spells CASSRPYSGRSTYEQYF. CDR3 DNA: TGTGCCAGCAGTCGCCCCTATAGCGGGAGGTCTACCTACGAGCAGTACTTC.

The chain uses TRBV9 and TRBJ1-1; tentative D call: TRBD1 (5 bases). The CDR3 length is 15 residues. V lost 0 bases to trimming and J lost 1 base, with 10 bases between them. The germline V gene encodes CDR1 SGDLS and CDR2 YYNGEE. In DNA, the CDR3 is TGTGCCAGCAGCGTAGGGTCCAGGGCGAACACTGAAGCTTTCTTT. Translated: CASSVGSRANTEAFF.

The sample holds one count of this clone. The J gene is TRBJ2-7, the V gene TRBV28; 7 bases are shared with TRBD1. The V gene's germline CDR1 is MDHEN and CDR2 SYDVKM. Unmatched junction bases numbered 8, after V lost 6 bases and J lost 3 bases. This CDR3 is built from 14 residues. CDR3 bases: TGTGCCAGCAGGCCCCCGGGACAGCGCTACGAGCAGTACTTC. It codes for CASRPPGQRYEQYF.

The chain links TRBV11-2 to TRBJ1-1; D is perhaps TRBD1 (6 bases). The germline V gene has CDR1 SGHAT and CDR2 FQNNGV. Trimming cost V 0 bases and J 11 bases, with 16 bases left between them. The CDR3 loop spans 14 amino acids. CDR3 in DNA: TGTGCCAGCAGCTTAGATTGGGCAGGGGTGGATGCTTTCTTT. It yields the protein CASSLDWAGVDAFF. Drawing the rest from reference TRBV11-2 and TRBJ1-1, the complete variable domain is EAGVAQSPRYKIIEKRQSVAFWCNPISGHATLYWYQQILGQGPKLLIQFQNNGVVDDSQLPKDRFSAERLKGVDSTLKIQPAKLEDSAVYLCASSLDWAGVDAFFGQGTRLTVV.

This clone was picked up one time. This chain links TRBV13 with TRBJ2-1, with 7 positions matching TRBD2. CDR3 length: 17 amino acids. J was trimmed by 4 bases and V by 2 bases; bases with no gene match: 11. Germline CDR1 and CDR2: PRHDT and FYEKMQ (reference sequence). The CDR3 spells CASSLYMPSGPYNEQFF. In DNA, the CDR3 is TGTGCCAGCAGCTTATATATGCCTAGCGGCCCATACAATGAGCAGTTCTTC. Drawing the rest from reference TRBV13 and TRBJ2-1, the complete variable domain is AAGVIQSPRHLIKEKRETATLKCYPIPRHDTVYWYQQGPGQDPQFLISFYEKMQSDKGSIPDRFSAQQFSDYHSELNMSSLELGDSALYFCASSLYMPSGPYNEQFFGPGTRLTVL.

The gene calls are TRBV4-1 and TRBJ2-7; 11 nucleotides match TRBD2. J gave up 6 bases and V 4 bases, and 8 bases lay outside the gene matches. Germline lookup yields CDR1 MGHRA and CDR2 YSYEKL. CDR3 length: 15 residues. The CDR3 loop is CASSPTPTSGSEQYF. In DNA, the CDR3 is TGCGCCAGCAGCCCCACCCCCACTAGCGGGAGCGAGCAGTACTTC.

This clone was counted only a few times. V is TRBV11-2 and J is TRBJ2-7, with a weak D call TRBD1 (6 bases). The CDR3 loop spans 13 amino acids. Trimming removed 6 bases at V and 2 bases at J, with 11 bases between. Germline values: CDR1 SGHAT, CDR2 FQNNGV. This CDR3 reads CASRQTGPYEQYF. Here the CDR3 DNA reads TGTGCCAGCAGGCAGACAGGACCCTACGAGCAGTACTTC.

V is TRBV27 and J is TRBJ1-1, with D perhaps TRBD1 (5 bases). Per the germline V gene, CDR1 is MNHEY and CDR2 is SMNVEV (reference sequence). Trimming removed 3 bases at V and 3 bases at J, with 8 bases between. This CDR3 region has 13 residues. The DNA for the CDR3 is TGTGCCAGCAGTTTTGGGGACTACACTGAAGCTTTCTTT. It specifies CASSFGDYTEAFF.

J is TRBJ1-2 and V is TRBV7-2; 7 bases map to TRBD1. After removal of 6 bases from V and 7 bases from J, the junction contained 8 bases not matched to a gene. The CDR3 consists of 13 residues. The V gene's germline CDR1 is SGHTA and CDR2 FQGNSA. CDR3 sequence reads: CASSTDRSAGYTF. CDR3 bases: TGTGCCAGCAGTACGGACAGGAGCGCTGGCTACACCTTC.

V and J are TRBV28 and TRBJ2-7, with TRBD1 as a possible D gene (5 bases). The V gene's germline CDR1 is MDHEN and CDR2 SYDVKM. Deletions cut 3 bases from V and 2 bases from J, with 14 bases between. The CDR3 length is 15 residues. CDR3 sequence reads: CASSFETVSTYEQYF. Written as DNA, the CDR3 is TGTGCCAGCAGTTTTGAGACAGTGAGTACCTACGAGCAGTACTTC. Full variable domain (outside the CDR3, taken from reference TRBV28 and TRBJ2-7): DVKVTQSSRYLVKRTGEKVFLECVQDMDHENMFWYRQDPGLGLRLIYFSYDVKMKEKGDIPEGYSVSREKKERFSLILESASTNQTSMYLCASSFETVSTYEQYFGPGTRLTVT.

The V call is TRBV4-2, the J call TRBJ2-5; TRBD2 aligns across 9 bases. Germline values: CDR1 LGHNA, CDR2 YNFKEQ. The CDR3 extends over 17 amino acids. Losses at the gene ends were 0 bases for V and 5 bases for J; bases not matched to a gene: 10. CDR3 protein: CASSQEEGLSGGETQYF. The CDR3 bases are TGTGCCAGCAGCCAAGAGGAGGGGCTTAGCGGGGGTGAGACCCAGTACTTC.

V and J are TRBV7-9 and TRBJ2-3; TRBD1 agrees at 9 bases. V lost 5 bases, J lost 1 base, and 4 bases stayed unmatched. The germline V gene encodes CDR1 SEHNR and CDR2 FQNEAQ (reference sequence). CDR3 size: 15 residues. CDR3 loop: CASSLRTGGTDTQYF. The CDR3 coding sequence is TGTGCCAGCAGCCTCAGGACAGGGGGCACAGATACGCAGTATTTT.

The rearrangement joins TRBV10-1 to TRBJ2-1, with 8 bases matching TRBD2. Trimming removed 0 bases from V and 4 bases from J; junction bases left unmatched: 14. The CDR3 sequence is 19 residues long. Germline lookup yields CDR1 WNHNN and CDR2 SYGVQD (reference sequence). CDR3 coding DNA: TGCGCCAGCAGTGAGTCGAGCCGGTCCGGACTAGCAAAGTACAATGAGCAGTTCTTC. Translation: CASSESSRSGLAKYNEQFF.

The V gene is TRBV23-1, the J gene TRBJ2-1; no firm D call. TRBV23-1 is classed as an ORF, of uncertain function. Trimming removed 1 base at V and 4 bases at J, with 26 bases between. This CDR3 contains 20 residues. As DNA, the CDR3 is TGCGCCAGCAGTCAATTTTGGAGAGAGCATAACGACCTCGGGTACAATGAGCAGTTCTTC. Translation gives CASSQFWREHNDLGYNEQFF.

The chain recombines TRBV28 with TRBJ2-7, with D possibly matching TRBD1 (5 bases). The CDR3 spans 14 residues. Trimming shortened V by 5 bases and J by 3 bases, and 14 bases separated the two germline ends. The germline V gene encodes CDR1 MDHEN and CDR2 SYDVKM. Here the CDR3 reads CASSKTGFYYEQYF. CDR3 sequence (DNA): TGTGCCAGCAGTAAAACAGGATTCTACTACGAGCAGTACTTC.

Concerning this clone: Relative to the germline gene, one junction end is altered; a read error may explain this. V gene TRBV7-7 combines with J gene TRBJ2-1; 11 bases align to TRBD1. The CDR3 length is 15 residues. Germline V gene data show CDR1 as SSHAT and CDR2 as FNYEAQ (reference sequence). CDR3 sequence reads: CASSLGTGGDNEQFF. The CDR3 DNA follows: TGTGCTAGCAGCTTAGGGACAGGGGGGGACAATGAGCAGTTCTTC.